The entry below gives a single TCR beta chain sequence along with its context. This sample stems from a study of blood T cell repertoires in COVID-19. Study as a whole: Both acute and convalescent COVID-19 samples were obtained from the United States, Italy and Spain. T cells, B-cell-depleted T cells, or PBMCs supplied cDNA or gDNA.

TCRdb's table, derived via immunoSEQ multiplex PCR, lists solely in-frame clones and lacks some. The repertoire holds approximately 390,000 clones, with approximately 88% as singletons. With 3 bases removed from V and 4 bases from J, the gap between germline ends came to 15 bases. Germline CDR1 LNHNV, CDR2 YYDKDF (reference sequence). This CDR3 is 15 amino acids long. Participant age was roughly 18 to 90 years, and participants resided in 20 to 30 US areas. Cohort allocation depended upon clinical history that participants reported. Sequencing was performed on PBMCs or T cells enriched from blood (not recorded which). The V gene is TRBV15, the J gene TRBJ1-1; D remains ambiguous. The sequence came from a woman in her thirties or forties with acute COVID-19. The CDR3 loop is CATSRGLGRSTEAFF. In DNA, the CDR3 is TGTGCCACCAGCAGGGGCCTCGGAAGGTCCACTGAAGCTTTCTTT.